A single sample is the source of the 5 T cell receptor beta chains below, sequenced in a study of shared clonotypes between healthy human individuals. Terminally differentiated effector memory CD45RA+ cells were excluded by CCR7 positive selection of CD45RO-negative cells. The repertoire was sequenced with immunoSEQ multiplex PCR; TCRdb's copy has only in-frame clones and lacks some. Of more than 2 million clones listed, roughly 95% were seen once; the top ten hold around 1.7%. The sequenced sample was naive CD8+ T cells from PBMCs. The source of these receptors is a man aged 18 to 29 in good health. Some clones in this sample may be carry-over from other donors' samples.

The chain uses TRBV10-1 and TRBJ2-7; D is unclear. Germline CDR1 reads WNHNN; CDR2 reads SYGVQD (reference sequence). The CDR3 spans 14 residues. The V and J ends lost 2 bases and 1 base respectively, with 9 bases between them. The CDR3 region is CASSEHTKSYEQYF. The DNA of the CDR3 is TGCGCCAGCAGTGAGCACACCAAGTCCTACGAGCAGTACTTC.

The chain has TRBV9 and TRBJ2-1; maybe TRBD1 (7 bases). Looked up from germline, CDR1 is SGDLS and CDR2 is YYNGEE. The CDR3 covers 14 residues. V was cut by 2 bases and J by 8 bases, with 14 bases left in between. The CDR3 DNA follows: TGTGCCAGCAGCGTTTACCAGGGGGGCTATGAGCAGTTCTTC. Encoded protein: CASSVYQGGYEQFF.

This chain connects TRBV4-1 to TRBJ1-1; TRBD1 matches at 7 bases. The CDR3 has 17 amino acids. From germline, CDR1 is MGHRA and CDR2 YSYEKL. The V gene end was trimmed by 7 bases and the J gene end by 4 bases; junction bases not matched to a gene: 18. The DNA for the CDR3 is TGCGCCAGCACCTACCGACAGGGATCGGTCGATGGCACTGAAGCTTTCTTT. Protein product: CASTYRQGSVDGTEAFF.

This clone has just one count. This chain links TRBV19 with TRBJ2-2, with 10 bases that match TRBD1. Germline values: CDR1 LNHDA, CDR2 SQIVND (reference sequence). The CDR3 is 15 residues long. The J segment lost 5 bases and the V segment lost 3 bases, leaving 3 bases of the junction unmatched. The CDR3 DNA sequence: TGTGCCAGTAGTATGGGGACAGGGGTTACCGGGGAGCTGTTTTTT. Residues: CASSMGTGVTGELFF.

This clone was picked up one time. The chain carries TRBV29-1 and TRBJ1-1, with D perhaps TRBD1 (5 bases). This CDR3 comprises 14 residues. Germline V gene lookup returns CDR1 SQVTM and CDR2 ANQGSEA. V lost 5 bases and J lost 5, with 18 bases in between. CDR3 sequence (DNA): TGCAGCGTTCCGGAGGACACCGCGCGGACTGAAGCTTTCTTT. Amino acids: CSVPEDTARTEAFF.